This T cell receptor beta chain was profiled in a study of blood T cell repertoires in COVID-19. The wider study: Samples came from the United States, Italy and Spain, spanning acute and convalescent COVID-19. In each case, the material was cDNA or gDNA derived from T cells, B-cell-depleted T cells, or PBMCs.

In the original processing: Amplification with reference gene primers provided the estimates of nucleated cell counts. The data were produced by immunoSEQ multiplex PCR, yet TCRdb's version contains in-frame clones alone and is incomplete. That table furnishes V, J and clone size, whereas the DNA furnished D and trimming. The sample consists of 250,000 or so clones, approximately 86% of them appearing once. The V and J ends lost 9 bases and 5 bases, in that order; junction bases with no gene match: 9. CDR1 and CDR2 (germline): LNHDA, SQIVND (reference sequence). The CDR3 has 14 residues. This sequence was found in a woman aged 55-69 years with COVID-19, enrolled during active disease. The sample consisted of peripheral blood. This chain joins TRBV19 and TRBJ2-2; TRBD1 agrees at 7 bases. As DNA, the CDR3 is TGTGCCAGCCGACAGGGATCAGGGACCGGGGAGCTGTTTTTT. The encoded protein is CASRQGSGTGELFF.